These 32 T cell receptor beta chains were sequenced from one sample in a study of OX40 agonist ivuxolimab in advanced cancers. The repertoire was sequenced with immunoSEQ multiplex PCR; TCRdb's copy has only in-frame clones and lacks some. The sample includes fewer than 75,000 clones, more than 75% of them seen just once. Here the sequenced sample was CD4+ or CD8+ T cells sorted from blood, taken in a trial of the OX40 agonist ivuxolimab. The receptors derive from an adult with an advanced solid tumor such as melanoma, head and neck, liver or kidney cancer.

The genes are TRBV11-2 and TRBJ2-2, with D perhaps matching TRBD1 (6 bases). The CDR3 has 14 residues. V lost 5 bases, J lost 5 bases, and 12 bases lay in between. Per the germline V gene, CDR1 is SGHAT and CDR2 is FQNNGV. Here the CDR3 reads CASSRVGGTGELFF. The CDR3 coding sequence is TGTGCCAGCAGCCGGGTAGGGGGTACCGGGGAGCTGTTTTTT.

V is TRBV15 and J is TRBJ2-5; D ambiguous. V was clipped by 1 base and J by 4 bases, with 4 bases between them. This CDR3 spans 12 amino acids. Germline V gene sequence: CDR1 LNHNV, CDR2 YYDKDF (reference sequence). CDR3 amino acids: CATSRGPETQYF. Written as DNA, the CDR3 is TGTGCCACCAGCAGAGGGCCAGAGACCCAGTACTTC.

This CDR3 reads CASSGFSGRVDEQFF. The CDR3 DNA follows: TGTGCCAGCAGTGGTTTTAGCGGGAGGGTGGATGAGCAGTTCTTC. The chain couples TRBV6-5 to TRBJ2-1; TRBD2 matches at 11 bases. J was trimmed by 8 bases and V by 5 bases; bases with no gene match: 8. This CDR3 is built from 15 residues. The germline gives CDR1 MNHEY, CDR2 SVGAGI.

This clone was found a few times. V gene TRBV5-1 combines with J gene TRBJ1-2, with D maybe TRBD1 (5 bases). CDR3 length equals 14 residues. Germline assignment: CDR1 SGHRS and CDR2 YFSETQ. Trimming removed 0 bases from V and 8 bases from J, with 14 bases in between. Here the CDR3 reads CASSLGDRSGGYTF. As DNA, the CDR3 is TGCGCCAGCAGCTTGGGGGACCGTTCGGGCGGCTACACCTTC.

This clone was picked up one time. The V and J genes are TRBV19 and TRBJ1-1; 9 positions agree with TRBD1. CDR1 is LNHDA, CDR2 SQIVND, per germline (reference sequence). The length of the CDR3 is 18 residues. V was clipped by 7 bases and J by 7 bases; unmatched bases: 22. CDR3 nucleotide sequence: TGTGCCAGTACCGATATCCGGGACAGGGCAAAGGTCCGACTTGAAGCTTTCTTT. Translation: CASTDIRDRAKVRLEAFF.

The V gene is TRBV4-1, the J gene TRBJ2-2, with 10 bases aligning to TRBD2. The germline V gene encodes CDR1 MGHRA and CDR2 YSYEKL. The CDR3 length is 18 residues. Trimming took 7 bases from V and 3 from J; bases not matched to a gene: 14. CDR3 sequence: CASKNRPAGGQYTGELFF. CDR3 nucleotides: TGCGCCAGCAAAAATCGTCCAGCGGGGGGGCAGTACACCGGGGAGCTGTTTTTT.

Note on this clone: The sample carries other DNA sequences with the same CDR3. This chain links TRBV29-1 with TRBJ1-2; TRBD1 aligns across 7 bases. Germline CDR1 is SQVTM and CDR2 is ANQGSEA. The CDR3 is 12 residues long. V shed 7 bases and J 4 bases; nucleotides not matched to a gene: 6. The CDR3 protein is CSARTGSYGYTF. In DNA form, the CDR3 reads TGCAGCGCGAGGACAGGTTCCTATGGCTACACCTTC.

This rearrangement joins TRBV7-9 to TRBJ2-1; 8 bases fit TRBD2. This CDR3 has 17 residues. Germline CDR1 is SEHNR and CDR2 is FQNEAQ (reference sequence). J was trimmed by 0 bases and V by 5 bases; bases with no gene match: 9. CDR3: CASSPEGGRPSYNEQFF. CDR3 nucleotide sequence: TGTGCCAGCAGCCCGGAGGGCGGGAGGCCCTCCTACAATGAGCAGTTCTTC.

The J gene is TRBJ2-2, the V gene TRBV4-2; perhaps TRBD2 as D (6 bases). The germline V gene encodes CDR1 LGHNA and CDR2 YNFKEQ. The CDR3 has 15 residues. Trimming left V 2 bases short and J 5 bases short, with 12 bases between. The CDR3 protein is CASSQLAENTGELFF. In DNA, the CDR3 is TGTGCCAGCAGCCAATTAGCGGAAAATACCGGGGAGCTGTTTTTT.

The CDR3, as DNA: TGTGCCAGCAGTGCAGGGTCAGAAAAACTGTTTTTT. It specifies CASSAGSEKLFF. This chain links TRBV28 with TRBJ1-4, with D possibly matching TRBD1 (5 bases). V lost 5 bases, J lost 8 bases, and 9 bases lay in between. The CDR3 has 12 residues. CDR1 and CDR2 from the germline V gene are MDHEN and SYDVKM.

The genes are TRBV28 and TRBJ2-5; 7 nucleotides line up with TRBD2. J gave up 4 bases and V 7 bases, and 12 bases lay outside the gene matches. The CDR3 is 15 amino acids. In germline, CDR1 is MDHEN, CDR2 SYDVKM. In nucleotides, the CDR3 is TGTGCCAGCAATATTGCGGGGGTAGCCTTAGAGACCCAGTACTTC. This encodes CASNIAGVALETQYF.

This clone was detected a few times. The chain combines TRBV5-8 with TRBJ1-6; TRBD1 might be the D (5 bases). The V end was cut by 3 bases, the J end by 7 bases, with 11 bases between. The CDR3 length is 14 residues. CDR1 and CDR2 (germline): SGHTS, YDEGEE. The CDR3 loop is CASSSPWGNSPLHF. The CDR3 DNA follows: TGTGCCAGCAGCTCCCCGTGGGGGAATTCACCCCTCCACTTT.

The chain links TRBV28 to TRBJ2-7; TRBD1 or TRBD2 may be the D gene (7 bases each). Trimming took 6 bases from V and 4 from J, leaving 19 bases between them. Germline CDR1 is MDHEN and CDR2 is SYDVKM. CDR3 size: 15 residues. CDR3 DNA sequence: TGTGCCAGCAGCCTGGGGGGGGCAGGGGGTTACGAGCAGTACTTC. Translation: CASSLGGAGGYEQYF.

The chain links TRBV18 to TRBJ2-7, with D maybe TRBD2 (6 bases). Germline-derived CDR1 and CDR2 are KGHSH and LQKENI. The V and J ends lost 0 bases and 3 bases respectively, with 9 bases between them. This CDR3 spans 14 amino acids. The CDR3 DNA reads as TGTGCCAGCTCACCACCGGAGGGCGGCTACGAGCAGTACTTC. Translating it yields CASSPPEGGYEQYF.

The chain employs TRBV19 and TRBJ1-2, with 9 nucleotides matching TRBD1. The CDR3 is made up of 14 amino acids. CDR1 is LNHDA and CDR2 is SQIVND in the germline V gene (reference sequence). The junction had 9 bases not matched to a gene; V was cut back by 5 bases and J by 8 bases. DNA of the CDR3: TGTGCCAGTAGTCCGGGGACAGGGTTAGGAGGCTACACCTTC. Protein sequence: CASSPGTGLGGYTF. Complete variable domain (other parts from reference TRBV19 and TRBJ1-2): DGGITQSPKYLFRKEGQNVTLSCEQNLNHDAMYWYRQDPGQGLRLIYYSQIVNDFQKGDIAEGYSVSREKKESFPLTVTSAQKNPTAFYLCASSPGTGLGGYTFGSGTRLTVV.

The genes are TRBV6-5 and TRBJ2-1; 7 bases map to TRBD1. V shed 2 bases, J shed 0 bases, and the junction held 4 bases outside the gene matches. In germline, CDR1 is MNHEY, CDR2 SVGAGI. The CDR3 has 16 residues. As DNA, the CDR3 is TGTGCCAGCAGTTACGGACAGGTGAGCTCCTACAATGAGCAGTTCTTC. It yields the protein CASSYGQVSSYNEQFF.

The J gene is TRBJ2-1, the V gene TRBV2; D might be TRBD1 (5 bases). This CDR3 is 15 amino acids long. V lost 1 base to trimming and J lost 0 bases, with 7 bases between them. CDR1 and CDR2 (germline): SNHLY, FYNNEI. The CDR3 DNA reads as TGTGCCAGCAGTGAAGTAGGGGCCTCCTACAATGAGCAGTTCTTC. This sequence encodes CASSEVGASYNEQFF.

This chain connects TRBV4-1 to TRBJ2-5, with TRBD1 matching over 10 bases. Germline values: CDR1 MGHRA, CDR2 YSYEKL. This CDR3 contains 14 residues. V dropped 1 base and J dropped 7; count of bases not matched to a gene: 3. The CDR3 loop is CASSQADRGATQYF. The CDR3, as DNA: TGCGCCAGCAGCCAAGCGGACAGGGGGGCGACCCAGTACTTC.

This chain uses TRBV7-9 with TRBJ2-1, with 7 bases fitting TRBD1. Unmatched junction bases numbered 7, after V lost 3 bases and J lost 8 bases. The V gene's germline CDR1 is SEHNR and CDR2 FQNEAQ (reference sequence). The CDR3 spans 14 residues. The CDR3 loop reads CASSLHRGMDEQFF. The CDR3 DNA is TGTGCCAGCAGCTTGCACAGGGGTATGGATGAGCAGTTCTTC.

The CDR3 loop reads CASSHILQGQNGAFF. The CDR3 DNA sequence: TGTGCCAGCAGCCACATTTTGCAGGGGCAAAACGGGGCTTTCTTT. The chain employs TRBV5-4 and TRBJ1-1, with a possible D match to TRBD1 (6 bases). The CDR3 is made up of 15 amino acids. V lost 4 bases and J 11 bases, leaving 24 bases between the germline ends. Looked up from germline, CDR1 is SGHNT and CDR2 is YYREEE (reference sequence).

This chain joins TRBV9 and TRBJ2-5; 9 bases map to TRBD2. TRBJ2-7 matches the DNA end more closely, so the J call is doubtful. CDR1 and CDR2 from the germline V gene are SGDLS and YYNGEE. The CDR3 length is 16 residues. The CDR3 sequence: CASSRRSSGITYEQYF. The CDR3 region has the DNA TGTGCCAGCAGCCGTAGGTCTAGCGGGATCACCTACGAGCAGTACTTC.

This clone was recorded only once. The chain is built from TRBV7-9 and TRBJ2-7, with D unclear. The CDR3 spans 15 residues. Between the trimmed V and J ends, which lost 7 bases and 1 base, there was a span of 17 bases. The germline V gene has CDR1 SEHNR and CDR2 FQNEAQ (reference sequence). Written as DNA, the CDR3 is TGTGCCAGCACCCCCGAGGCAGGTGGGTCCTACGAGCAGTACTTC. Encoded protein: CASTPEAGGSYEQYF.

CDR3 DNA: TGTGCCAGCAGTTTACCGGCGGGCGGAACAGATACGCAGTATTTT. Protein product: CASSLPAGGTDTQYF. The chain recombines TRBV28 with TRBJ2-3; TRBD2 is a possible D gene (5 bases). The CDR3 runs 15 residues. V gave up 2 bases and J gave up 3 bases, with 12 bases separating them. Per germline, CDR1 MDHEN and CDR2 SYDVKM. Drawing the rest from reference TRBV28 and TRBJ2-3, the complete variable domain is DVKVTQSSRYLVKRTGEKVFLECVQDMDHENMFWYRQDPGLGLRLIYFSYDVKMKEKGDIPEGYSVSREKKERFSLILESASTNQTSMYLCASSLPAGGTDTQYFGPGTRLTVL.

By share, this clone counts as medium-sized. This chain joins TRBV30 and TRBJ1-4; 8 bases fit TRBD1. The V segment lost 3 bases and the J segment 7 bases; nucleotides outside the gene matches: 7. The CDR3 is 14 amino acids. From germline, CDR1 is GTSNPN and CDR2 SVGIG (reference sequence). DNA of the CDR3: TGTGCCTGGAGGCGGACAGGGTCGAGTGAAAAACTGTTTTTT. Its protein is CAWRRTGSSEKLFF.

This sequence joins TRBV27 and TRBJ2-1; tentatively, D is TRBD1 or TRBD2 (5 bases each). Trimming shortened V by 5 bases and J by 7 bases, and 18 bases separated the two germline ends. Germline V gene lookup returns CDR1 MNHEY and CDR2 SMNVEV (reference sequence). This CDR3 comprises 15 residues. The CDR3 here is CASSQTQQEGNEQFF. The CDR3 bases are TGTGCCAGCAGTCAAACTCAGCAAGAGGGGAATGAGCAGTTCTTC.

The J gene is TRBJ2-3, the V gene TRBV21-1; TRBD1 is taken as the D call from the table, unchecked against the DNA. TRBV21-1 is classified as a pseudogene. The CDR3 covers 13 residues. The CDR3 loop is CASSLQGQDTQYF. CDR3 in DNA: TGTGCCAGCAGTCTACAGGGGCAAGATACGCAGTATTTT.

V usage is TRBV9 and J usage is TRBJ1-2, with a possible D match to TRBD1 (5 bases). The CDR3 has 13 residues. Germline V gives CDR1 SGDLS, CDR2 YYNGEE. V lost 0 bases to trimming and J lost 6 bases, with 9 bases between them. The CDR3 region has the DNA TGTGCCAGCAGCGTAGGAGGGGCTGATGGCTACACCTTC. Protein sequence: CASSVGGADGYTF.

The chain combines TRBV18 with TRBJ1-5, with D unresolved. The CDR3 has 13 residues. CDR1 is KGHSH, CDR2 LQKENI, per germline. V lost 5 bases and J 4 bases, leaving 9 bases between the germline ends. In DNA, the CDR3 is TGTGCCAGCTCAGGGGATCCTAATCAGCCCCAGCATTTT. This sequence encodes CASSGDPNQPQHF.

The J gene is TRBJ1-2, the V gene TRBV5-1; D remains ambiguous. There are 13 residues in the CDR3. V was cut by 7 bases and J by 1 base, with 11 bases left in between. Germline values: CDR1 SGHRS, CDR2 YFSETQ. CDR3 DNA: TGCGCCAGCGGCGCCGGACTTAACTATGGCTACACCTTC. Amino acid sequence: CASGAGLNYGYTF.

The rearrangement uses TRBV18 and TRBJ1-2; TRBD1 matches 8 bases. Germline assignment: CDR1 KGHSH and CDR2 LQKENI. The V segment lost 2 bases and the J segment 6 bases; nucleotides outside the gene matches: 5. The CDR3 spans 14 residues. CDR3 in amino acids: CASSPSGGANGYTF. In nucleotides, the CDR3 is TGTGCCAGCTCACCATCAGGGGGCGCGAATGGCTACACCTTC.

This chain uses TRBV30 with TRBJ2-3; 9 bases align to TRBD1. V gave up 0 bases and J gave up 2 bases; unmatched junction bases: 15. The germline CDR1 and CDR2 sequences are GTSNPN and SVGIG (reference sequence). The CDR3 spans 19 residues. In DNA, the CDR3 is TGTGCCTGGAGTGTGCGGACAGGGGAAATCCGTCTCCCCACAGATACGCAGTATTTT. Amino acids: CAWSVRTGEIRLPTDTQYF.

The V gene is TRBV7-9, the J gene TRBJ1-4; D is unresolved. Germline V gene sequence: CDR1 SEHNR, CDR2 FQNEAQ (reference sequence). The CDR3 runs to 12 residues. With 4 bases removed from V and 8 bases from J, the gap between germline ends came to 8 bases. In DNA, the CDR3 is TGTGCCAGCAGCTCAAAAGGGGAAAAACTGTTTTTT. This encodes CASSSKGEKLFF.